The 29 T cell receptor beta chains presented below share a single source sample, sequenced in a study of CD8+ T cells in alopecia areata. After isolation, RNA underwent reverse transcription to generate cDNA as the sequencing template. Profiled with immunoSEQ multiplex PCR; TCRdb holds only in-frame clones, not every one. The repertoire holds approximately 150,000 clones, with about three fifths as singletons. Specimen: CD4+ T cells sorted from blood. The receptors here all came from a human donor in good health.

V is TRBV29-1 and J is TRBJ2-2; 7 bases are shared with TRBD1. Germline V CDR1 and CDR2: SQVTM, ANQGSEA. The V gene end was trimmed by 6 bases and the J gene end by 2 bases; junction bases not matched to a gene: 6. The CDR3 is 14 amino acids. The CDR3 loop reads CSVYGTANTGELFF. For the CDR3, the DNA is TGCAGCGTGTACGGGACAGCAAACACCGGGGAGCTGTTTTTT.

This chain links TRBV25-1 with TRBJ1-4, with D maybe TRBD1 (5 bases). The germline CDR1 and CDR2 sequences are MGHDK and SYGVNS. V lost 0 bases and J lost 7, with 9 bases in between. The CDR3 runs to 14 residues. This chain's CDR3 is CASSEYRGGEKLFF. The DNA for the CDR3 is TGTGCCAGCAGTGAATATAGGGGAGGTGAAAAACTGTTTTTT.

This clone was counted between two and nine times. The V gene is TRBV29-1, the J gene TRBJ2-1, with D maybe TRBD2 (5 bases). V was trimmed by 7 bases and J by 6 bases, leaving 16 bases between them. CDR1 is SQVTM, CDR2 ANQGSEA, per germline. This CDR3 is built from 13 residues. The CDR3 bases are TGCAGCGCCCGAGACATACGGGGCAATGAGCAGTTCTTC. This codes for CSARDIRGNEQFF.

This clone appeared a few times. This sequence joins TRBV5-4 and TRBJ2-1, with 10 bases lining up with TRBD2. Per germline, CDR1 SGHNT and CDR2 YYREEE (reference sequence). The CDR3 spans 14 residues. V lost 3 bases to trimming and J lost 10 bases; unmatched junction nucleotides: 7. CDR3 sequence reads: CASSSVLAGREQFF. The CDR3 region has the DNA TGTGCCAGCAGCTCAGTACTAGCGGGACGGGAGCAGTTCTTC.

This clone was observed a few times. The chain employs TRBV6-5 and TRBJ2-1; 7 positions agree with TRBD1. Trimming removed 5 bases from V and 5 bases from J; junction bases left unmatched: 6. The germline CDR1 and CDR2 sequences are MNHEY and SVGAGI. The CDR3 covers 14 residues. Here the CDR3 DNA reads TGTGCCAGCAGTGGGACAGAAAGAAACAATGAGCAGTTCTTC. It encodes CASSGTERNNEQFF.

The chain carries TRBV4-2 and TRBJ1-5; D not resolved. CDR1 LGHNA and CDR2 YNFKEQ come from the germline V gene. This CDR3 contains 15 residues. V lost 0 bases and J 4 bases, leaving 10 bases between the germline ends. The CDR3 protein is CASSQDLRMNQPQHF. The DNA of the CDR3 is TGTGCCAGCAGCCAAGATTTGCGGATGAATCAGCCCCAGCATTTT.

The gene calls are TRBV25-1 and TRBJ2-3, with D uncertain. Germline CDR1 and CDR2: MGHDK and SYGVNS. V shed 2 bases and J shed 3 bases, with 9 bases lying between them. The length of the CDR3 is 14 residues. Written as DNA, the CDR3 is TGTGCCAGCAGTGAACGGGCAGGAACAGATACGCAGTATTTT. Amino acids: CASSERAGTDTQYF.

This chain uses TRBV4-2 with TRBJ2-1; possibly TRBD1 for D (6 bases). CDR1 and CDR2 from the germline V gene are LGHNA and YNFKEQ. Deletions cut 4 bases from V and 10 bases from J, with 17 bases between. CDR3 size: 14 residues. The CDR3 loop reads CASSPPRGMSEQFF. CDR3 bases: TGTGCCAGCAGCCCCCCGAGGGGGATGTCGGAGCAGTTCTTC.

V is TRBV29-1 and J is TRBJ2-1, with 10 bases aligning to TRBD1. Germline lookup yields CDR1 SQVTM and CDR2 ANQGSEA. With V trimmed by 0 bases and J by 9 bases, 11 bases remained unmatched. There are 16 residues in the CDR3. The CDR3 protein is CSVEDLGTGAPGEQFF. The CDR3 DNA reads TGCAGCGTTGAAGATCTCGGGACAGGGGCGCCCGGTGAGCAGTTCTTC.

The chain is built from TRBV29-1 and TRBJ2-2; D is uncertain. This CDR3 is 12 amino acids long. Trimming pared 7 bases from V and 5 bases from J, leaving 11 bases between. Germline V gene lookup returns CDR1 SQVTM and CDR2 ANQGSEA. The CDR3 sequence: CSGISLTGELFF. CDR3 nucleotide sequence: TGCAGCGGTATATCTCTGACCGGGGAGCTGTTTTTT.

In its sample, this clone was seen a few times. The V call is TRBV5-1, the J call TRBJ2-7; no reliable D call. The CDR3 is made up of 13 amino acids. Trimming took off 4 bases at V and 6 bases at J, with 14 bases between the two ends. Germline CDR1 reads SGHRS; CDR2 reads YFSETQ. The CDR3 here is CASSQLQRSEQYF. The DNA of the CDR3 is TGCGCCAGCAGCCAACTTCAGCGCTCCGAGCAGTACTTC.

The chain links TRBV29-1 to TRBJ2-2, with a possible D match to TRBD2 (5 bases). V lost 5 bases to trimming and J lost 4 bases, with 14 bases between them. CDR1 and CDR2 (germline): SQVTM, ANQGSEA. This CDR3 region has 14 residues. CDR3 residues: CSVHSGRVTGELFF. The CDR3 DNA reads as TGCAGCGTTCACAGCGGAAGGGTCACCGGGGAGCTGTTTTTT.

The chain recombines TRBV7-8 with TRBJ2-5, with 8 bases that match TRBD1. V lost 3 bases to trimming and J lost 5 bases; unmatched junction nucleotides: 5. The germline CDR1 and CDR2 sequences are SGHVS and FQNEAQ. The CDR3 is 14 amino acids. The CDR3 sequence: CASSLRTGRETQYF. In DNA, the CDR3 is TGTGCCAGCAGCTTGAGGACAGGGAGGGAGACCCAGTACTTC.

This clone was detected once. V and J are TRBV7-2 and TRBJ2-5; 9 bases line up with TRBD2. V gave up 5 bases and J gave up 4 bases; unmatched junction bases: 11. CDR1 SGHTA and CDR2 FQGNSA come from the germline V gene. There are 16 residues in the CDR3. CDR3 amino acids: CASSPPGVAGAETQYF. The CDR3, as DNA: TGTGCCAGCAGCCCCCCCGGGGTAGCGGGAGCAGAGACCCAGTACTTC.

The V gene is TRBV18, the J gene TRBJ2-7, with TRBD1 matching 9 bases. CDR1 is KGHSH, CDR2 LQKENI, per germline. J gave up 5 bases and V 4 bases, and 3 bases lay outside the gene matches. CDR3 size: 13 residues. The CDR3 coding sequence is TGTGCCAGCTCACGCGGGACAGGGAACGAGCAGTACTTC. Residues: CASSRGTGNEQYF.

V is TRBV10-1 and J is TRBJ2-2; a possible D gene is TRBD2 (5 bases). CDR3 length equals 14 residues. V shed 4 bases and J shed 7 bases, with 13 bases lying between them. The germline V gene encodes CDR1 WNHNN and CDR2 SYGVQD (reference sequence). The DNA of the CDR3 is TGCGCCAGCAGTGTAGGAGGTCGTGGCGGGGAGCTGTTTTTT. This codes for CASSVGGRGGELFF.

V gene TRBV30 combines with J gene TRBJ2-1; 7 bases agree with TRBD1. The CDR3 totals 14 residues. Germline trimming cut 8 bases from V and 6 bases from J; bases unmatched to any gene: 13. Germline assignment: CDR1 GTSNPN and CDR2 SVGIG (reference sequence). The CDR3 loop is CAKTATGTPNEQFF. CDR3 coding DNA: TGTGCCAAAACGGCGACAGGGACCCCCAATGAGCAGTTCTTC.

This clone has a handful of counts. V usage is TRBV29-1 and J usage is TRBJ1-4; D unclear. Germline CDR1 SQVTM, CDR2 ANQGSEA. V lost 4 bases and J lost 6, with 15 bases in between. The CDR3 is made up of 14 amino acids. The CDR3 loop is CSVGSGTVHEKLFF. The CDR3 region has the DNA TGCAGCGTTGGATCGGGAACTGTTCATGAAAAACTGTTTTTT.

V gene TRBV5-1 combines with J gene TRBJ2-7; 11 bases are a match to TRBD2. The V gene's germline CDR1 is SGHRS and CDR2 YFSETQ. The CDR3 is 15 amino acids. The ends lost 0 bases at V and 2 bases at J; junction bases unmatched: 1. The CDR3 protein is CASSLGLAGTYEQYF. As DNA, the CDR3 is TGCGCCAGCAGCTTGGGACTAGCGGGAACCTACGAGCAGTACTTC.

The V call is TRBV7-2, the J call TRBJ2-5; D remains ambiguous. CDR1 and CDR2 (germline): SGHTA, FQGNSA. V lost 3 bases and J 4 bases, leaving 9 bases between the germline ends. This CDR3 has 13 residues. For the CDR3, the DNA is TGTGCCAGCAGCTTTGCAGGATCAGAGACCCAGTACTTC. It encodes CASSFAGSETQYF.

This chain links TRBV6-1 with TRBJ1-2; D may be TRBD1 (6 bases). In germline, CDR1 is MNHNS, CDR2 SASEGT. The CDR3 length is 12 residues. V lost 3 bases, J lost 8 bases, and 10 bases lay in between. The CDR3 sequence is CASSDGGRGYTF. In DNA form, the CDR3 reads TGTGCCAGCAGTGATGGGGGGCGCGGCTACACCTTC.

The genes are TRBV6-5 and TRBJ2-3; maybe TRBD1 (5 bases). The CDR3 runs to 12 residues. Germline assignment: CDR1 MNHEY and CDR2 SVGAGI. V shed 2 bases and J shed 8 bases, with 8 bases lying between them. The CDR3 DNA is TGTGCCAGCAGTTACGGGCAGGGTACGCAGTATTTT. Residues: CASSYGQGTQYF.

V usage is TRBV29-1 and J usage is TRBJ2-3; D might be TRBD2 (6 bases). Trimming shortened V by 6 bases and J by 5 bases, and 12 bases separated the two germline ends. The germline V gene has CDR1 SQVTM and CDR2 ANQGSEA. The CDR3 has 12 residues. The CDR3 loop is CSVRDWEDTQYF. CDR3 sequence (DNA): TGCAGCGTAAGGGACTGGGAAGATACGCAGTATTTT.

The chain couples TRBV18 to TRBJ1-1; D possibly corresponds to TRBD1 (5 bases). The germline gives CDR1 KGHSH, CDR2 LQKENI. With 0 bases removed from V and 3 bases from J, the gap between germline ends came to 14 bases. This CDR3 is 16 amino acids long. The DNA of the CDR3 is TGTGCCAGCTCACCACCGACAAAGGGACGAGACACTGAAGCTTTCTTT. Translation gives CASSPPTKGRDTEAFF.

J is TRBJ2-7 and V is TRBV30; D perhaps matches TRBD2 (5 bases). Germline V lookup: CDR1 GTSNPN, CDR2 SVGIG (reference sequence). This CDR3 comprises 12 residues. Trimming shortened V by 2 bases and J by 6 bases, and 11 bases separated the two germline ends. The CDR3 DNA is TGTGCCTGGAGTAGGACGGCGGGCGAGCAGTACTTC. This encodes CAWSRTAGEQYF. The whole variable domain, remainder taken from reference TRBV30 and TRBJ2-7, is SQTIHQWPATLVQPVGSPLSLECTVEGTSNPNLYWYRQAAGRGLQLLFYSVGIGQISSEVPQNLSASRPQDRQFILSSKKLLLSDSGFYLCAWSRTAGEQYFGPGTRLTVT.

The gene calls are TRBV18 and TRBJ2-1, with a tentative D call TRBD2 (6 bases). Germline V CDR1 and CDR2: KGHSH, LQKENI. Between the trimmed V and J ends, which lost 0 bases and 0 bases, there was a span of 9 bases. The length of the CDR3 is 16 residues. The CDR3 spells CASSPPGGSSYNEQFF. CDR3 DNA sequence: TGTGCCAGCTCACCACCTGGAGGGAGCTCCTACAATGAGCAGTTCTTC.

In this sample, this clone turned up a few times. This sequence joins TRBV28 and TRBJ2-2; perhaps TRBD2 as D (6 bases). V lost 3 bases, J lost 2 bases, and 13 bases lay in between. Germline V lookup: CDR1 MDHEN, CDR2 SYDVKM. The CDR3 is made up of 16 amino acids. CDR3 sequence (DNA): TGTGCCAGCAGTTTCGCGGGGTTGGGAAACACCGGGGAGCTGTTTTTT. It specifies CASSFAGLGNTGELFF.

The V and J genes are TRBV6-5 and TRBJ1-2, with a tentative D call TRBD1 (5 bases). Germline CDR1 reads MNHEY; CDR2 reads SVGAGI. The CDR3 runs to 13 residues. Trimming removed 2 bases from V and 4 bases from J, with 8 bases in between. Written as DNA, the CDR3 is TGTGCCAGCAGTTACGGACACTTCTATGGCTACACCTTC. Translating gives CASSYGHFYGYTF.

V usage is TRBV10-2 and J usage is TRBJ1-5; maybe TRBD1 (5 bases). Trimming removed 0 bases from V and 7 bases from J, with 10 bases in between. This CDR3 is built from 14 residues. From germline, CDR1 is WSHSY and CDR2 SAAADI. The CDR3: CASSESGGGQPQHF. The CDR3 DNA reads TGCGCCAGCAGTGAGTCTGGGGGTGGGCAGCCCCAGCATTTT.